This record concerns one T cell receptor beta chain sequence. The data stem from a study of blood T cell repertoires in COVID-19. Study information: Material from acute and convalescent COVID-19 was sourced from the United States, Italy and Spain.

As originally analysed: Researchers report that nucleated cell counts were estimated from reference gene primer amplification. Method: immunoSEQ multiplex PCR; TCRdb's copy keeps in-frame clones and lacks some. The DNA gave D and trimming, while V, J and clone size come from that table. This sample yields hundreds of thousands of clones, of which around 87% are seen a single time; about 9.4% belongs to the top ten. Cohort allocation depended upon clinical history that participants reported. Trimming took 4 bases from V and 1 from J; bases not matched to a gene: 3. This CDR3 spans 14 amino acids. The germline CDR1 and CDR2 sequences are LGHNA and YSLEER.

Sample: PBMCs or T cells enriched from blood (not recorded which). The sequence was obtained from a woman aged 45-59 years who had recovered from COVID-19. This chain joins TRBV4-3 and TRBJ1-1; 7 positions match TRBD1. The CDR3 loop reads CASSLDRANTEAFF. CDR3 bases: TGCGCCAGCAGCCTCGACAGGGCGAACACTGAAGCTTTCTTT.